This passage covers 14 T cell receptor beta chains from one sample sequenced in a study of T cells in Graves' hyperthyroidism and ophthalmopathy. Using RNA transcripts as the source, TCR beta CDR3 regions were amplified. First-round RT-PCR targeting the TCR CDR3 was performed with the HTBI primer set. TCRdb used MiXCR to reprocess the multiplex PCR reads, holding one entry per CDR3 protein. This sample has hundreds of thousands of distinct CDR3 sequences; approximately 14% occur once, and the top ten carry just under 8%. The specimen sequenced was blood. The receptors were gathered from a woman between 18 and 30 years old with Graves' hyperthyroidism.

The gene calls are TRBV20-1 and TRBJ1-5; possibly TRBD1 for D (5 bases). The CDR3 has 14 amino acids. Germline CDR1 DFQATT, CDR2 SNEGSKA (reference sequence). The V end was cut by 7 bases, the J end by 5 bases, with 18 bases between. The CDR3 loop is CSVTGGGADQPQHF. The DNA of the CDR3 is TGCAGTGTTACGGGGGGGGGTGCGGATCAGCCCCAGCATTTT.

Many counts were recorded for this clonotype. V gene TRBV3-1 combines with J gene TRBJ2-1, with 10 bases aligning to TRBD2. CDR1 and CDR2 from the germline V gene are LGHDT and YNNKEL (reference sequence). The CDR3 length is 17 residues. Losses at the gene ends were 4 bases for V and 8 bases for J; bases not matched to a gene: 14. The CDR3 DNA reads TGTGCCAGCAGCCGCCTTCCGGGGCTAGCGGGAGTCGATGAGCAGTTCTTC. Translating gives CASSRLPGLAGVDEQFF.

This clonotype was observed at least ten times. The chain uses TRBV7-3 and TRBJ2-3, with D possibly being TRBD1 (5 bases). CDR1 is SGHTA, CDR2 FQGTGA, per germline. V was trimmed by 5 bases and J by 6 bases, leaving 15 bases between them. The CDR3 is 14 amino acids. CDR3 DNA sequence: TGTGCCAGCAGCCCAACCTTATCAGGGGATACGCAGTATTTT. Its translation is CASSPTLSGDTQYF. Complete variable domain (other parts from reference TRBV7-3 and TRBJ2-3): GAGVSQTPSNKVTEKGKYVELRCDPISGHTALYWYRQSLGQGPEFLIYFQGTGAADDSGLPNDRFFAVRPEGSVSTLKIQRTERGDSAVYLCASSPTLSGDTQYFGPGTRLTVL.

This clonotype was seen only once. The J gene is TRBJ1-2, the V gene TRBV20-1, with 11 bases fitting TRBD1. After removal of 1 base from V and 6 bases from J, the junction contained 4 bases not matched to a gene. CDR1 is DFQATT and CDR2 is SNEGSKA in the germline V gene (reference sequence). This CDR3 comprises 14 residues. This CDR3 reads CSARGTGGANGYTF. The CDR3 coding sequence is TGCAGTGCTAGAGGGACAGGGGGCGCAAATGGCTACACCTTC.

This clonotype was recorded many times. V and J are TRBV19 and TRBJ2-1; no firm D call. Trimming left V 3 bases short and J 5 bases short, with 17 bases between. The CDR3 consists of 16 residues. CDR1 and CDR2 (germline): LNHDA, SQIVND (reference sequence). CDR3 region: CASSINPQARNNEQFF. The CDR3 coding sequence is TGTGCCAGTAGTATCAATCCCCAGGCTCGGAACAATGAGCAGTTCTTC.

A note on this clonotype: It may be a read error: a sequence one base away is much more abundant. The chain links TRBV9 to TRBJ2-5; 9 nucleotides line up with TRBD2. The CDR3 has 15 amino acids. Per the germline V gene, CDR1 is SGDLS and CDR2 is YYNGEE. The CDR3: CAGSVETSGQETQYF. The CDR3 coding sequence is TGTGCCGGCAGCGTAGAGACTAGCGGCCAAGAGACCCAGTACTTC.

Here the CDR3 reads CASSQPGTGSSPLHF. The CDR3 DNA is TGTGCCAGCAGCCAACCCGGGACAGGGTCCTCACCCCTCCACTTT. The chain uses TRBV14 and TRBJ1-6; 9 bases are a match to TRBD1. V was pared by 2 bases and J by 10 bases, with 6 bases of the junction left unmatched. Looked up from germline, CDR1 is SGHDN and CDR2 is FVKESK. The CDR3 length is 15 residues.

The V and J genes are TRBV11-3 and TRBJ1-1; 12 bases match TRBD1. The germline CDR1 and CDR2 sequences are SGHNT and YENEEA. The V segment lost 5 bases and the J segment 5 bases; nucleotides outside the gene matches: 9. The CDR3 extends over 16 amino acids. CDR3 in amino acids: CASSQGDRGLQTEAFF. CDR3 DNA sequence: TGTGCCAGCAGCCAAGGGGACAGGGGGCTTCAAACTGAAGCTTTCTTT.

This chain joins TRBV20-1 and TRBJ2-1; TRBD2 matches 15 bases. The CDR3 contains 14 residues. Trimming at V came to 5 bases and at J to 8 bases, leaving 4 bases not matched to a gene. CDR1 is DFQATT and CDR2 is SNEGSKA in the germline V gene (reference sequence). This chain's CDR3 is CSAGLAGGGDEQFF. For the CDR3, the DNA is TGCAGTGCTGGACTAGCGGGAGGGGGGGATGAGCAGTTCTTC.

This clonotype was detected only a few times. This sequence joins TRBV3-1 and TRBJ2-6, with TRBD2 matching 9 bases. Germline V gene lookup returns CDR1 LGHDT and CDR2 YNNKEL (reference sequence). The ends lost 1 base at V and 0 bases at J; junction bases unmatched: 4. There are 18 residues in the CDR3. The CDR3 sequence: CASSQGSRGGSGANVLTF. CDR3 nucleotides: TGTGCCAGCAGCCAAGGTTCGCGGGGGGGCTCTGGGGCCAACGTCCTGACTTTC.

At least ten counts were recorded for this clonotype. This rearrangement joins TRBV11-2 to TRBJ2-7, with 7 bases fitting TRBD2. J was trimmed by 6 bases and V by 6 bases; bases with no gene match: 17. CDR3 length: 16 amino acids. From germline, CDR1 is SGHAT and CDR2 FQNNGV. The DNA of the CDR3 is TGTGCCAGCAGTTCCAGCTCGAGCGGGAATATCCTCGAGCAGTACTTC. Translation: CASSSSSSGNILEQYF.

This clonotype was observed many times. This chain connects TRBV6-6 to TRBJ1-2; no clear D gene. V was cut by 2 bases and J by 0 bases, with 4 bases left in between. This CDR3 has 13 amino acids. CDR1 MNHNY and CDR2 SVGAGI come from the germline V gene (reference sequence). The CDR3 loop reads CASSYDTNYGYTF. In nucleotides, the CDR3 is TGTGCCAGCAGTTACGACACTAACTATGGCTACACCTTC.

This clonotype was seen at least ten times. The V call is TRBV18, the J call TRBJ2-7; 9 bases are a match to TRBD1. The CDR3 loop spans 16 amino acids. In germline, CDR1 is KGHSH, CDR2 LQKENI. The trim removed 3 bases at V and 5 bases at J, leaving 11 bases unmatched. The CDR3 DNA reads as TGTGCCAGCTCACCCTCCTACTTACGGACAGGGGACGAGCAGTACTTC. Its translation is CASSPSYLRTGDEQYF.

This clonotype was observed at least ten times. This chain links TRBV12-5 with TRBJ1-6; 12 bases agree with TRBD1. The length of the CDR3 is 21 residues. Losses at the gene ends were 0 bases for V and 1 base for J; bases not matched to a gene: 10. Germline V gene lookup returns CDR1 LGHNT and CDR2 FRNRAP. CDR3 in amino acids: CASGLVPSGQGARSYNSPLHF. For the CDR3, the DNA is TGTGCTAGTGGTTTGGTACCGTCGGGACAGGGGGCTCGGTCCTATAATTCACCCCTCCACTTT.